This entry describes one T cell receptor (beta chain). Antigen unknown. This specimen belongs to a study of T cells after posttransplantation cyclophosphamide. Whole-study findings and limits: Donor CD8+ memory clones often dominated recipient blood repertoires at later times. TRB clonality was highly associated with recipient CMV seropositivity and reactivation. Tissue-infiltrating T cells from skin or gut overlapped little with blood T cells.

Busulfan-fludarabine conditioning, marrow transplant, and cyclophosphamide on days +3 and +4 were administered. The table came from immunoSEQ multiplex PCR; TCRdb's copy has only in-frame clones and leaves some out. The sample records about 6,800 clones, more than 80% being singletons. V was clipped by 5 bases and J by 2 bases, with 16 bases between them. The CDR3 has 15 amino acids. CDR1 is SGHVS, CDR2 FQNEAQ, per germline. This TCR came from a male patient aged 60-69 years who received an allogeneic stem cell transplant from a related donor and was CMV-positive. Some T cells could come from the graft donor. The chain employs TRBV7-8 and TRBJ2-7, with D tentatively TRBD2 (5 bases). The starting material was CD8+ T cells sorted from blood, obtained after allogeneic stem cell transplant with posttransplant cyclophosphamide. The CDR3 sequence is CASSPRSSVAYEQYF. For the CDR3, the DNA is TGTGCCAGCAGCCCTCGAAGTAGCGTCGCCTACGAGCAGTACTTC.